Listed here is a single TCR beta chain. The antigen remains undetermined. The record originates from a study of T cell responses to AZD1222 COVID-19 vaccine. The V segment lost 4 bases and the J segment 6 bases; nucleotides outside the gene matches: 4. Germline lookup yields CDR1 SEHNR and CDR2 FQNEAQ (reference sequence). This CDR3 has 15 amino acids. TCRdb's table, derived via immunoSEQ multiplex PCR, lists solely in-frame clones and lacks some. Among more than 100,000 clones, 90% to 95% were seen once, and the ten largest hold around 5%. Study outcomes and limitations: Baseline seropositives among AZD1222 recipients totaled only 6 or 7. Donor demographics were predominantly white British with a female majority; clonal diversity may be underestimated.

The sequence was collected from an adult who received the AZD1222 COVID-19 vaccine. This rearrangement joins TRBV7-9 to TRBJ2-3; TRBD2 matches 13 bases. The starting material was peripheral blood, obtained 28 days after the second AZD1222 dose. For the CDR3, the DNA is TGTGCCAGCAGCTCGACTAGCGGGGGGCCGGATACGCAGTATTTT. Translated: CASSSTSGGPDTQYF.